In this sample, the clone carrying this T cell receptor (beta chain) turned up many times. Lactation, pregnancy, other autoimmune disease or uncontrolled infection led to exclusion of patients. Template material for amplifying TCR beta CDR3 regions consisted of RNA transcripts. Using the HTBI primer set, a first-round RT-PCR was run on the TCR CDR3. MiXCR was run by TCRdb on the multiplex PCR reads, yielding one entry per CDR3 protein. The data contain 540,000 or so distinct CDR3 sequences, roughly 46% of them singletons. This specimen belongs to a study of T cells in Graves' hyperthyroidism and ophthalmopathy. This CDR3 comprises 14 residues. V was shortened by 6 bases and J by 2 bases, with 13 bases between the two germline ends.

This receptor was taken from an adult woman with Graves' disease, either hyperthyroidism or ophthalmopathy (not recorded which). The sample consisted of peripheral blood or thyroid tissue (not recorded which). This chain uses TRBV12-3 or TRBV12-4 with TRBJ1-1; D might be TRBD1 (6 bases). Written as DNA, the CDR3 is TGTGCCAGCAGGTTCGGGGGGCCTAACACTGAAGCTTTCTTT. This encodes CASRFGGPNTEAFF.